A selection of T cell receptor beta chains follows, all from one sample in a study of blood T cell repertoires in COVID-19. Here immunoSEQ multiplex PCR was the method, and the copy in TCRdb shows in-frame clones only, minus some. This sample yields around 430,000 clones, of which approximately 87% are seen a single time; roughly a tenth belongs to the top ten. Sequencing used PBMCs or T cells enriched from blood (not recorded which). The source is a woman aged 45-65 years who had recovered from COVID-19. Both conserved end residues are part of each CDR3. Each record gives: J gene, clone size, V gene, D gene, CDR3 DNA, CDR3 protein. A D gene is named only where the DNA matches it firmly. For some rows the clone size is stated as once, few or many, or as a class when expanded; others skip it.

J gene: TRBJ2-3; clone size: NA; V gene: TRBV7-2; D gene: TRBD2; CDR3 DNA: TGTGCCAGCAGCTTTGGCGGGGGGCAAAGTACGCAGTATTTT; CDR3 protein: CASSFGGGQSTQYF
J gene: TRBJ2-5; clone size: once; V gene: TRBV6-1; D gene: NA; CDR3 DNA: TGTGCCAGCAGTGAACGGGGGGCAGGCCAAGAGACCCAGTACTTC; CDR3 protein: CASSERGAGQETQYF
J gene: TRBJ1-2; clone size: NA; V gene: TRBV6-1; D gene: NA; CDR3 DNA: TGTGCCAGCAGTGAAGCGGCCAGGGTGGGTGGCTACACCTTC; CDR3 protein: CASSEAARVGGYTF
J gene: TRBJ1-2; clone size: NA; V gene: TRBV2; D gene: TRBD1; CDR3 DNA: TGTGCCAGCAGTCCTGGGACAGGGATGAACTATGGCTACACCTTC; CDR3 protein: CASSPGTGMNYGYTF
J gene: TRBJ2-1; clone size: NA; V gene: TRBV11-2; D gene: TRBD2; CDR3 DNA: TGTGCCAGCAGCTTAGTCTGGCGGGGGGGCTACAATGAGCAGTTCTTC; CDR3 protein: CASSLVWRGGYNEQFF
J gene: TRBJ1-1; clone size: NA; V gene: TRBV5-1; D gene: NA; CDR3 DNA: TGCGCCAGCAGCTTGCCCCAAGCCAACACTGAAGCTTTCTTT; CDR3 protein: CASSLPQANTEAFF
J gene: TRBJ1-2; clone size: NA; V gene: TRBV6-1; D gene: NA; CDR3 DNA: TGTGCCAGCAGTGAAACGTCGACAGTTCCTAACTATGGCTACACCTTC; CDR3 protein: CASSETSTVPNYGYTF
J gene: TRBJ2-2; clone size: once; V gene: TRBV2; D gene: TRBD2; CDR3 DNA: TGTGCCAGCGGGAGGGGCGTGGACACCGGGGAGCTGTTTTTT; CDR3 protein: CASGRGVDTGELFF
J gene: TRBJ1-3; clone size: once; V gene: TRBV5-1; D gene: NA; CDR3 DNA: TGCGCCAGCAGCGCGGACAGAGCGGGAAACACCATATATTTT; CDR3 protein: CASSADRAGNTIYF
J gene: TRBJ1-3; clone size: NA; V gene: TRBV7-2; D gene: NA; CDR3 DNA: TGTGCCAGCAGCTTTCCTGCATCCAGGGGTGGAAACACCATATATTTT; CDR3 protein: CASSFPASRGGNTIYF
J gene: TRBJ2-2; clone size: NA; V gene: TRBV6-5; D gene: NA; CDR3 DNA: TGTGCCAGCAGTTACTCGGACCTGGCGGGCGGGGAGCTGTTTTTT; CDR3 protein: CASSYSDLAGGELFF
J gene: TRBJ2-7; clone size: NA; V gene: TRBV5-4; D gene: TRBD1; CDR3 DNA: TGTGCCAGCAGCTTGGGGGCAGGGGGCTTCGAGCAGTACTTC; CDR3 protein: CASSLGAGGFEQYF
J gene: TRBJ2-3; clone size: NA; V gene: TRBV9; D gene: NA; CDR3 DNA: TGTGCCAGCAGCGTAGTAACAGGCACAGATACGCAGTATTTT; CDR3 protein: CASSVVTGTDTQYF
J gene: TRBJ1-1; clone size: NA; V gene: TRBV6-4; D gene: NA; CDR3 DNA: TGTGCCAGCAGTGAAACAGACATGAACACTGAAGCTTTCTTT; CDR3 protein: CASSETDMNTEAFF
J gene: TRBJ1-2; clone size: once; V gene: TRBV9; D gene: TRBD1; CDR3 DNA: TGTGCCAGCAGCCCGGACAGGGGAATGGGGGGCTACACCTTC; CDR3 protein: CASSPDRGMGGYTF
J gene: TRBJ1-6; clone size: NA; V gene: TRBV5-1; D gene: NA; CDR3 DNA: TGCGCCAGCAGCGAGCTTTCGAGCGGGGCCAGGGTTCGGTCACCCCTCCACTTT; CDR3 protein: CASSELSSGARVRSPLHF
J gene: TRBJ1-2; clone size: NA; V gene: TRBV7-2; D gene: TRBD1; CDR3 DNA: TGTGCCAGCACCCTACGGGACAGGGATTCTGGCTACACCTTC; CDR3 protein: CASTLRDRDSGYTF
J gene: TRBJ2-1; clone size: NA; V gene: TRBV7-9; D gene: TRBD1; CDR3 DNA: TGTGCCAGCATCTCCTCAGGGACAGGGCCTTACAATGAGCAGTTCTTC; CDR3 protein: CASISSGTGPYNEQFF
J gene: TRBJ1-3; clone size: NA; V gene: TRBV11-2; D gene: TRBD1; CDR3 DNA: TGTGCCAGCAGCTCCCCCACGGGACAGGGTGCTGGAAACACCATATATTTT; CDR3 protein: CASSSPTGQGAGNTIYF
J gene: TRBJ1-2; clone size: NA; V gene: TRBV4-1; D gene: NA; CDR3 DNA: TGCGCCAGCAGCCAAGATAGGTCAGGGGCTTACTATAACTATGGCTACACCTTC; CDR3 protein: CASSQDRSGAYYNYGYTF
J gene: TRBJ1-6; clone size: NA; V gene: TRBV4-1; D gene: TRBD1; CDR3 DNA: TGCGCCAGCAGCCAACCCAGAGGGGGCAGGGTCTATAATTCACCCCTCCACTTT; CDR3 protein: CASSQPRGGRVYNSPLHF
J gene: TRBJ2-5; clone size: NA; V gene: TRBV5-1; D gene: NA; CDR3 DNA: TGCGCCAGCAGGAAGGGACTGCAAGAGACCCAGTACTTC; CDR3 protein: CASRKGLQETQYF
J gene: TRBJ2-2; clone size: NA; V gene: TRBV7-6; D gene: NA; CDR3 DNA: TGTGCCAGCAGCCCGCTAATGGGCCCCACCGGGGAGCTGTTTTTT; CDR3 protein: CASSPLMGPTGELFF
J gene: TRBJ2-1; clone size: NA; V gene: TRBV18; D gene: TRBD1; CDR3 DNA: TGTGCCAGCTCACGGACAGGGGATGAGCAGTTCTTC; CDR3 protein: CASSRTGDEQFF
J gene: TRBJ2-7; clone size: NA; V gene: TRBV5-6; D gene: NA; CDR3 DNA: TGTGCCAGCAGCCTGGCAGGGGTGAATTACGAGCAGTACTTC; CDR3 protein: CASSLAGVNYEQYF
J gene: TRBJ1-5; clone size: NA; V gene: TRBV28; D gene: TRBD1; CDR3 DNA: TGTGCCAGCAGTCTCCCGGGGGACAGGGGTAGCAATCAGCCCCAGCATTTT; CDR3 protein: CASSLPGDRGSNQPQHF
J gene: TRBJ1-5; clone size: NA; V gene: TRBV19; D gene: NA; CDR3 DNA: TGTGCCAGTAGCCTGAGGAATCAGCCCCAGCATTTT; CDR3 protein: CASSLRNQPQHF
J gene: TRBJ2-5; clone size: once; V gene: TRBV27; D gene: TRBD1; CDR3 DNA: TGTGCCAGCAGTTTCGAGGGGGCCCCGGGAGAGACCCAGTACTTC; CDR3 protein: CASSFEGAPGETQYF
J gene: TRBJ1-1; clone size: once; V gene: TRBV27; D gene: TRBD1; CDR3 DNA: TGTGCCAGCAGTCTCCCAGGGGGGAACACTGAAGCTTTCTTT; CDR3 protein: CASSLPGGNTEAFF
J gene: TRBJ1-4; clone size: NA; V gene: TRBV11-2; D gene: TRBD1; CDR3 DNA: TGTGCCAGCAGCTCCATGGTCCGTGCAGGGGGAGAACTGTTTTTT; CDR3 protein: CASSSMVRAGGELFF
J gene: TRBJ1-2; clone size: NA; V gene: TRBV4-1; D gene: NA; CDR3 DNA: TGCGCCAGCAGCCAACCGCTAGCTCCGGGTGGCTACACCTTC; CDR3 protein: CASSQPLAPGGYTF
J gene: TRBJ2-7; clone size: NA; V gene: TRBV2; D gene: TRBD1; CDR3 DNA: TGTGCCAGCAAGCCCGGGACAGCAGCCTACGAGCAGTACTTC; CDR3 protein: CASKPGTAAYEQYF
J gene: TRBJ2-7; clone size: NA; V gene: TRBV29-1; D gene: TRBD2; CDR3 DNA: TGCAGCGTCGGGCGCGGCGGGGGTGGCTACGAGCAGTACTTC; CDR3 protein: CSVGRGGGGYEQYF
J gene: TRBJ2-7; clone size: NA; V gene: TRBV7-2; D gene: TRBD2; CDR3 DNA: TGTGCCAGCAGCAAAAAGGTTGGGACTAGTACCTCCTACGAGCAGTACTTC; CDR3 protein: CASSKKVGTSTSYEQYF
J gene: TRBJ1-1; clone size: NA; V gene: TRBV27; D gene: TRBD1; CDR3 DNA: TGTGCCAGCAGTCTTAGACTGGGGACAGACACTGAAGCTTTCTTT; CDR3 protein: CASSLRLGTDTEAFF
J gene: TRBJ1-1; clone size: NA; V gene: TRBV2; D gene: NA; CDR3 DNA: TGTGCCAGCAGTGAAGCTCGGGGGGGGTACACTGAAGCTTTCTTT; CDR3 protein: CASSEARGGYTEAFF
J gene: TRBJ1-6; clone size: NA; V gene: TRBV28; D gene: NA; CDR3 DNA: TGTGCCAGCAGTTTCGCACCGGATAATTCACCCCTCCACTTT; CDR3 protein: CASSFAPDNSPLHF
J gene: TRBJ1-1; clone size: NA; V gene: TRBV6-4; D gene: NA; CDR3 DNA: TGTGCCAGCAGTGAAGAGGTGGGCACTGAAGCTTTCTTT; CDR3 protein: CASSEEVGTEAFF
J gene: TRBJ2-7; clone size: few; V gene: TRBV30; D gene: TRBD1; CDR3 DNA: TGTGCCTGGAGCCTGACAGGGTACGAGCAGTACTTC; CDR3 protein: CAWSLTGYEQYF
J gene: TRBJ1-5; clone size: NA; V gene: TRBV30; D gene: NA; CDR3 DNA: TGTGCCTGGAGTCACGGGGATAGCAATCAGCCCCAGCATTTT; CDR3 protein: CAWSHGDSNQPQHF
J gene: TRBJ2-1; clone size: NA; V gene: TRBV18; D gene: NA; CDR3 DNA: TGTGCCAGCTCACCCGTACGTATGAGCACCACCTACAATGAGCAGTTCTTC; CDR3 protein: CASSPVRMSTTYNEQFF
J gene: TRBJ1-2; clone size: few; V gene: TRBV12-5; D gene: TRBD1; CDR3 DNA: TGTGCTAGTGGTTTGGGACAGGGTACAGGCTACACCTTC; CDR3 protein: CASGLGQGTGYTF
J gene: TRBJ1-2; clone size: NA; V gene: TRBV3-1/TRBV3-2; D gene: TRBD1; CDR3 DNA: TGTGCCAGCAGCCCACACAACGGACAGGGCCCGAACTATGGCTACACCTTC; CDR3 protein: CASSPHNGQGPNYGYTF
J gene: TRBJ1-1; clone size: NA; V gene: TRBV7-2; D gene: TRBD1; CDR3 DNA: TGTGCCAGCAGCTTATCAGGGGGCGGTGGTACTGAAGCTTTCTTT; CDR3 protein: CASSLSGGGGTEAFF
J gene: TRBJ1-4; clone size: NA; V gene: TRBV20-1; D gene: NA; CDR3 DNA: TGCAGTGCTAGTCGACAGAGTGAAAAACTGTTTTTT; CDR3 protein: CSASRQSEKLFF